Listed below are T cell receptor beta chains from one sample, sequenced in a study of blood T cell repertoires in COVID-19. Assay: immunoSEQ multiplex PCR; the TCRdb copy retains only in-frame clones and omits some. The table shows roughly 180,000 clones, with under 90% occurring only once. Sequenced material: PBMCs or T cells enriched from blood (not recorded which). All receptors come from a man aged 60 to 69 who had recovered from COVID-19. Each CDR3 is given with its conserved first and last residue. D genes are given only for firm matches. The listing skips clone size in some rows; elsewhere it reads once, few, many or a size class.

size	D	V	J	CDR3	DNA
NA	TRBD1	TRBV7-6	TRBJ1-4	CASSSRTGEGTNEKLFF	TGTGCCAGCAGCTCTCGGACAGGGGAAGGAACTAATGAAAAACTGTTTTTT
once	NA	TRBV28	TRBJ2-3	CASSLPRVGLERPTDTQYF	TGTGCCAGCAGTCTCCCCCGGGTGGGGCTCGAACGGCCAACAGATACGCAGTATTTT
once	NA	TRBV7-2	TRBJ2-1	CASSLIRGTYSSYNEQFF	TGTGCCAGCAGCTTAATCCGGGGAACATACTCCTCCTACAATGAGCAGTTCTTC
NA	NA	TRBV7-6	TRBJ2-7	CASSWELGEQYF	TGTGCCAGCAGTTGGGAGTTGGGCGAGCAGTACTTC
NA	TRBD1	TRBV18	TRBJ2-7	CASSPLGQVNSYEQYF	TGTGCCAGCTCACCACTCGGACAGGTGAATTCCTACGAGCAGTACTTC
NA	NA	TRBV5-1	TRBJ2-5	CASSSLSLQETQYF	TGCGCCAGCAGCTCCCTGAGCCTCCAAGAGACCCAGTACTTC
NA	NA	TRBV7-7	TRBJ2-1	CASSLALQGPYNEQFF	TGTGCCAGCAGCTTAGCTTTACAGGGTCCCTACAATGAGCAGTTCTTC
once	TRBD1	TRBV29-1	TRBJ1-2	CSAPTGDGYTF	TGCAGCGCCCCTACAGGGGATGGCTACACCTTC
NA	TRBD1	TRBV4-1	TRBJ2-7	CASSQETGGFYEQYF	TGCGCCAGCAGCCAGGAAACAGGGGGCTTTTACGAGCAGTACTTC
NA	NA	TRBV12-3/TRBV12-4	TRBJ2-7	CASSSPNTYEQYF	TGTGCCAGCAGTTCCCCTAATACCTACGAGCAGTACTTC
NA	NA	TRBV19	TRBJ1-5	CASSIYPDQGNQPQHF	TGTGCCAGTAGTATATATCCAGACCAGGGCAATCAGCCCCAGCATTTT
NA	TRBD1	TRBV5-1	TRBJ1-1	CASSPPGQVLMNTEAFF	TGCGCCAGCAGTCCACCGGGACAGGTACTCATGAACACTGAAGCTTTCTTT
NA	NA	TRBV4-1	TRBJ2-2	CASSPFERVANTGELFF	TGCGCCAGCAGCCCGTTTGAGAGAGTTGCGAACACCGGGGAGCTGTTTTTT
once	TRBD2	TRBV5-1	TRBJ2-1	CASSLLPLAGFYNEQFF	TGCGCCAGCAGCTTGCTCCCGTTAGCGGGTTTCTACAATGAGCAGTTCTTC
NA	TRBD1	TRBV18	TRBJ1-5	CASSEGTGNQPQHF	TGTGCCAGCTCTGAGGGGACAGGTAATCAGCCCCAGCATTTT
NA	NA	TRBV6-5	TRBJ2-7	CASRDIYPYEQYF	TGTGCCAGCAGAGACATATATCCCTACGAGCAGTACTTC
NA	NA	TRBV6-2/TRBV6-3	TRBJ1-5	CASSYRRGGGNNQPQHF	TGTGCCAGCAGTTACCGAAGGGGCGGCGGGAACAATCAGCCCCAGCATTTT
NA	TRBD1	TRBV28	TRBJ1-3	CASSSRPPGTGSRGNTIYF	TGTGCCAGCAGTTCACGACCCCCTGGGACAGGGTCCAGGGGAAACACCATATATTTT
NA	NA	TRBV2	TRBJ1-3	CASISVRSGNTIYF	TGTGCCAGCATTAGTGTCCGCTCTGGAAACACCATATATTTT
NA	NA	TRBV2	TRBJ2-5	CASTIQGRETQYF	TGTGCCAGCACCATACAGGGAAGGGAGACCCAGTACTTC
NA	NA	TRBV7-8	TRBJ1-2	CASSLNSPQGLGYTF	TGTGCCAGCAGCTTAAACTCCCCTCAGGGCCTCGGCTACACCTTC
NA	TRBD1	TRBV7-2	TRBJ1-2	CASSTPGQGLFGYTF	TGTGCCAGCAGCACCCCGGGACAGGGGCTCTTTGGCTACACCTTC
NA	NA	TRBV7-6	TRBJ1-6	CASSSSQGMNSPLHF	TGTGCCAGCAGCTCCTCACAGGGCATGAATTCACCCCTCCACTTT
NA	NA	TRBV18	TRBJ2-7	CASSPRGNEQYF	TGTGCCAGCTCACCGCGGGGAAACGAGCAGTACTTC
NA	NA	TRBV10-3	TRBJ1-3	CAISGTYSRDTIYF	TGTGCCATCAGTGGCACATATTCACGGGACACCATATATTTT
once	TRBD1	TRBV30	TRBJ1-6	CAWSLRDRNDSPLHF	TGTGCCTGGAGTCTTAGGGACAGGAATGATTCACCCCTCCACTTT
few	NA	TRBV7-9	TRBJ1-4	CASSLSAVTGSLFF	TGTGCCAGCAGCTTATCGGCTGTAACCGGGTCACTGTTTTTT
few	NA	TRBV24-1	TRBJ1-1	CAAGGTKEAFF	TGTGCCGCAGGAGGGACGAAAGAAGCTTTCTTT
NA	NA	TRBV7-9	TRBJ1-2	CASSPTDSNGYTF	TGTGCCAGCAGCCCGACAGATTCCAATGGCTACACCTTC
few	TRBD2	TRBV15	TRBJ2-6	CATSRATAGAGANVLTF	TGTGCCACCAGCAGAGCGACAGCGGGAGCTGGGGCCAACGTCCTGACTTTC
NA	TRBD1	TRBV3-1/TRBV3-2	TRBJ2-5	CASSPRDREETQYF	TGTGCCAGCAGCCCCCGGGACAGGGAGGAGACCCAGTACTTC
NA	TRBD1	TRBV5-1	TRBJ2-7	CASSLKGTGNPYEQYF	TGCGCCAGCAGCTTGAAAGGGACAGGGAACCCCTACGAGCAGTACTTC
NA	NA	TRBV21-1	TRBJ1-5	CASSKCGGQPQHF	TGTGCCAGCAGCAAATGCGGGGGACAGCCCCAGCATTTT
NA	NA	TRBV5-1	TRBJ2-1	CASSLSPGGEDEQFF	TGCGCCAGCAGCTTGTCCCCCGGCGGGGAAGATGAGCAGTTCTTC
few	NA	TRBV28	TRBJ2-2	CASISSEVTGELFF	TGTGCCAGCATTAGTAGTGAAGTCACCGGGGAGCTGTTTTTT